Listed here are 2 T cell receptor beta chains from one sample, sequenced in a study of PD-L1 blockade in urothelial cancer. Time point denoted: peripheral blood 6 weeks after treatment start. Libraries were prepared by immunoSEQ multiplex PCR; TCRdb keeps only in-frame clonotypes and omits some of them. The repertoire holds some 110,000 clones, with less than 95% as singletons. This specimen consisted of PBMCs, obtained around atezolizumab (anti-PD-L1) treatment. The receptors stem from a man between 60 and 75 years old with urothelial cancer.

The chain links TRBV6-6 to TRBJ1-1; D is possibly TRBD1 (6 bases). This CDR3 contains 11 residues. V was shortened by 7 bases and J by 7 bases, with 10 bases between the two germline ends. Looked up from germline, CDR1 is MNHNY and CDR2 is SVGAGI (reference sequence). CDR3 nucleotide sequence: TGTGCCAGCAAGTCGACAGGTGAAGCTTTCTTT. This sequence encodes CASKSTGEAFF.

J is TRBJ1-1 and V is TRBV14, with D tentatively TRBD1 (5 bases). V was clipped by 0 bases and J by 3 bases, with 11 bases between them. The CDR3 is 15 amino acids. CDR1 and CDR2 (germline): SGHDN, FVKESK. CDR3 amino acids: CASSQDAGFYTEAFF. The CDR3 DNA is TGTGCCAGCAGCCAAGACGCAGGGTTTTACACTGAAGCTTTCTTT.